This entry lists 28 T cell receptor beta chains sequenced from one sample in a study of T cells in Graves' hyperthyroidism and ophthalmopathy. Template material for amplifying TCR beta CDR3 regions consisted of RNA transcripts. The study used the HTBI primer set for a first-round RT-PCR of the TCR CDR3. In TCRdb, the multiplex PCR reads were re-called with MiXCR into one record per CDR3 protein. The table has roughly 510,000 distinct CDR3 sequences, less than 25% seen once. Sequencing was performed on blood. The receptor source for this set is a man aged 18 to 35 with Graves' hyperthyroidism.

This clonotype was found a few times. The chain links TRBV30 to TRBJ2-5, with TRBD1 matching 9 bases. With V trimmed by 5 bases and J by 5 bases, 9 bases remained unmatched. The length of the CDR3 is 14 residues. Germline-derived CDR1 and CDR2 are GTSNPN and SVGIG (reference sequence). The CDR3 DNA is TGTGCCTGGGGGGGGACAGGGAGCGGGGAGACCCAGTACTTC. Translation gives CAWGGTGSGETQYF.

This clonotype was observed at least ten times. CDR3 in DNA: TGCAGTGCTAGACCGGGAACTACCTACGAGCAGTACTTC. Amino acids: CSARPGTTYEQYF. The genes are TRBV20-1 and TRBJ2-7, with a weak D call TRBD2 (5 bases). The germline V and J ends were trimmed by 2 bases and 2 bases, with 10 bases remaining between them. CDR3 length: 13 residues. Per the germline V gene, CDR1 is DFQATT and CDR2 is SNEGSKA (reference sequence).

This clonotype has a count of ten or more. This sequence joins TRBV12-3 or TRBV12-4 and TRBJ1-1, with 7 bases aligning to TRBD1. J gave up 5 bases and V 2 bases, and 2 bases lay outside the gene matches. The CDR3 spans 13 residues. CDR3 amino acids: CASSLTGETEAFF. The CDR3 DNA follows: TGTGCCAGCAGTTTAACAGGGGAAACTGAAGCTTTCTTT.

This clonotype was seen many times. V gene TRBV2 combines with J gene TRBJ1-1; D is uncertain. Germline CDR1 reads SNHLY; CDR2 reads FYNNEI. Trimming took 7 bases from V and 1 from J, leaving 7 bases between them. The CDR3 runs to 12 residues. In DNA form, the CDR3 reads TGTGCCAGCAAGTCCCCGAACACTGAAGCTTTCTTT. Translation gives CASKSPNTEAFF. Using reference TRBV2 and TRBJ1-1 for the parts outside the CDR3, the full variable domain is EPEVTQTPSHQVTQMGQEVILRCVPISNHLYFYWYRQILGQKVEFLVSFYNNEISEKSEIFDDQFSVERPDGSNFTLKIRSTKLEDSAMYFCASKSPNTEAFFGQGTRLTVV.

The CDR3 coding sequence is TGCGCCAGCAGCGTAAACAGGGGGCTATCCTACGAGCAGTACTTC. Protein: CASSVNRGLSYEQYF. The gene calls are TRBV5-1 and TRBJ2-7; the match to TRBD1 covers 9 bases. V lost 4 bases, J lost 1 base, and 6 bases stayed unmatched. Germline values: CDR1 SGHRS, CDR2 YFSETQ. The CDR3 runs 15 residues.

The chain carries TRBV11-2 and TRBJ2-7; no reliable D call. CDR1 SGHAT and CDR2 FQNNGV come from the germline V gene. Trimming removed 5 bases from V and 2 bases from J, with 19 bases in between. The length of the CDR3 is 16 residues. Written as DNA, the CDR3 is TGTGCCAGCAGCGAAAAGTGGGATCCTGGGGCCTACGAGCAGTACTTC. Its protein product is CASSEKWDPGAYEQYF.

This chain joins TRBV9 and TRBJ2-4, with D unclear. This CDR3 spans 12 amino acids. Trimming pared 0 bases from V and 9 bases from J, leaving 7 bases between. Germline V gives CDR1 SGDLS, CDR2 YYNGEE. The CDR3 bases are TGTGCCAGCAGCGTAGGGGTAGGCATTCAGTACTTC. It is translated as CASSVGVGIQYF.

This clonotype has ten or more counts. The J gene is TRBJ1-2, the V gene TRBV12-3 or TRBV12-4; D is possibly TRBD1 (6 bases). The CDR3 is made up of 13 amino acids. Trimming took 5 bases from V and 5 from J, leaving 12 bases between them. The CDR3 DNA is TGTGCCAGCAGTGACGGGGGCGTGTATGGCTACACCTTC. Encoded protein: CASSDGGVYGYTF.

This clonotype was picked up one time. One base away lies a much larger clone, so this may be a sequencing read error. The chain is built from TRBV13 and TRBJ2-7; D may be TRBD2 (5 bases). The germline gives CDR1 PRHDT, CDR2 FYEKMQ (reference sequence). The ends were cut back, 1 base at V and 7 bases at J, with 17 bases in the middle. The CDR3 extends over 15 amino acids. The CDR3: CASSLAPPGSQEQYF. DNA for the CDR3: TGTGCCAGCAGCTTAGCCCCGCCGGGGTCGCAGGAGCAGTACTTC.

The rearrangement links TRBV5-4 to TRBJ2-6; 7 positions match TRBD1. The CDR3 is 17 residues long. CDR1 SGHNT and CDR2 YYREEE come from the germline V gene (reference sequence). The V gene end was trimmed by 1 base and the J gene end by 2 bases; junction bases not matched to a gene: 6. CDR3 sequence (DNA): TGTGCCAGCAGCTTGTTTTCAGGGGGTACTGGGGCCAACGTCCTGACTTTC. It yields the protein CASSLFSGGTGANVLTF.

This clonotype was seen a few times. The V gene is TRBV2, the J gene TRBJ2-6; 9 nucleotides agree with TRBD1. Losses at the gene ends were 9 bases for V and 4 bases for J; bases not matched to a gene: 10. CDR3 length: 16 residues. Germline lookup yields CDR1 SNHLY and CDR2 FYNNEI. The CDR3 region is CARSPGTGSGANVLTF. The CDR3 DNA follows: TGTGCCAGAAGTCCCGGGACAGGGTCCGGGGCCAACGTCCTGACTTTC.

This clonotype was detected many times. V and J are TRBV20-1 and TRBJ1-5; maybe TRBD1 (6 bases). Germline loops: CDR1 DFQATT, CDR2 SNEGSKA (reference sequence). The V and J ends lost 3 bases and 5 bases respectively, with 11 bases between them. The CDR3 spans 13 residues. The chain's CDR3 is CSARSSGDQPQHF. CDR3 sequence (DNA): TGCAGTGCTAGGTCGTCAGGGGATCAGCCCCAGCATTTT.

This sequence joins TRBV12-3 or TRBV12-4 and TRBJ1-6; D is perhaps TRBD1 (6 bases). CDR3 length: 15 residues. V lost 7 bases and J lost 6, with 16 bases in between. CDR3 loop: CASTMGGAGNSPLHF. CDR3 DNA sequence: TGTGCCAGCACCATGGGGGGGGCAGGTAATTCACCCCTCCACTTT.

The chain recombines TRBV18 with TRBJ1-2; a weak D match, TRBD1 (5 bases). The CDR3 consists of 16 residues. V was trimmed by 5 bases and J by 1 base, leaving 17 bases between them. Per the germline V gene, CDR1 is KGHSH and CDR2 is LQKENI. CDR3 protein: CASSKGLLDLNYGYTF. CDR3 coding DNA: TGTGCCAGCTCAAAGGGACTGCTAGATCTTAACTATGGCTACACCTTC.

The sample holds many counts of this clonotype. The CDR3 reads CASSSNGPRDSPLHF. CDR3 sequence (DNA): TGTGCCAGCAGTTCAAACGGACCGAGGGATTCACCCCTCCACTTT. The V gene is TRBV6-5, the J gene TRBJ1-6; unclear D gene. Per germline, CDR1 MNHEY and CDR2 SVGAGI. CDR3 length equals 15 residues. The V end lost 4 bases, the J end lost 8 bases, and 15 bases lay between the germline ends.

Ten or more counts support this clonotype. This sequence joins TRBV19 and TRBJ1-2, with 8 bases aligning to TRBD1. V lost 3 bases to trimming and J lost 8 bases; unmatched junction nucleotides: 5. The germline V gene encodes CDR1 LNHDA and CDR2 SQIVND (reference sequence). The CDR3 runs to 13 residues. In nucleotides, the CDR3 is TGTGCCAGTAGTATGGGACAGGCCTTCGGCTACACCTTC. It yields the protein CASSMGQAFGYTF.

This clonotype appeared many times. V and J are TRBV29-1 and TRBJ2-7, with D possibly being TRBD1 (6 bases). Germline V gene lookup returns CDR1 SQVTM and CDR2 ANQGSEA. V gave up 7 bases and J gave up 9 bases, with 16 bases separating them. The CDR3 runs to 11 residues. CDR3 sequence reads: CSALTGNGQYF. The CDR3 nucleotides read TGCAGCGCACTTACAGGGAACGGGCAGTACTTC.

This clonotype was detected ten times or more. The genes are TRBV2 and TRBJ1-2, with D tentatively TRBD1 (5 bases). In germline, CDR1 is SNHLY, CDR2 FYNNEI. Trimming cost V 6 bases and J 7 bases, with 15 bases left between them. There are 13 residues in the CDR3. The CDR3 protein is CASRRGSQGGYTF. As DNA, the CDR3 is TGTGCCAGCAGGAGGGGCAGTCAGGGTGGCTACACCTTC.

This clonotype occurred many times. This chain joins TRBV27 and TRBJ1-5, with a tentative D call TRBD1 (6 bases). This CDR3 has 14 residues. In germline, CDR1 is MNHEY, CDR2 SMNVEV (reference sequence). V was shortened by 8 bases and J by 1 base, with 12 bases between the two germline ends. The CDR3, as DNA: TGTGCCAGCCTCGGACAGATCAGCAATCAGCCCCAGCATTTT. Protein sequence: CASLGQISNQPQHF.

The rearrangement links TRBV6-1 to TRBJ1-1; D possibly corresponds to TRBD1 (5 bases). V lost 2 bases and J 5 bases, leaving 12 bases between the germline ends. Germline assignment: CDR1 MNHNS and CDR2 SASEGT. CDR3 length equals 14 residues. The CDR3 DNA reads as TGTGCCAGCAGTGAACAGGGAGGCTTAACTGAAGCTTTCTTT. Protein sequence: CASSEQGGLTEAFF.

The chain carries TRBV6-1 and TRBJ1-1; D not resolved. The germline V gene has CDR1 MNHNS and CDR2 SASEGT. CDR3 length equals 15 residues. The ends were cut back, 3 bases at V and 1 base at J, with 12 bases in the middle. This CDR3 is CASSDRSVSNTEAFF. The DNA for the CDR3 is TGTGCCAGCAGTGATCGATCCGTGTCGAACACTGAAGCTTTCTTT.

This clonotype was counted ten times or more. Written as DNA, the CDR3 is TGTGCCAGCCGGACAGGGGGAGGAACTGAAGCTTTCTTT. It yields the protein CASRTGGGTEAFF. This sequence joins TRBV25-1 and TRBJ1-1, with 10 bases identical to TRBD1. The germline V gene has CDR1 MGHDK and CDR2 SYGVNS. The V segment lost 8 bases and the J segment 5 bases; nucleotides outside the gene matches: 5. There are 13 residues in the CDR3.

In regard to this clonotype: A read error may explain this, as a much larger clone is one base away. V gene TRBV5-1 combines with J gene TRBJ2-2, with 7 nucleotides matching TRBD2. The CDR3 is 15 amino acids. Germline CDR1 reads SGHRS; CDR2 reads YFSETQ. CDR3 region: CASCFATSLTGELFF. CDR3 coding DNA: TGCGCCAGCTGCTTCGCGACTAGCCTCACCGGGGAGCTGTTTTTT. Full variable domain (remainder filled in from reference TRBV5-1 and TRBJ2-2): KAGVTQTPRYLIKTRGQQVTLSCSPISGHRSVSWYQQTPGQGLQFLFEYFSETQRNKGNFPGRFSGRQFSNSRSEMNVSTLELGDSALYLCASCFATSLTGELFFGEGSRLTVL.

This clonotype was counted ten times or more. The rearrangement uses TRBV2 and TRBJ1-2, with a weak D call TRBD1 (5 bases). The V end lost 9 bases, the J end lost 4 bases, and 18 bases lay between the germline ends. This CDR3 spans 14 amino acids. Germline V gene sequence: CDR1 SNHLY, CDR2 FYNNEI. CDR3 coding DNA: TGTGCCAGTGGACGGGGACCTCGAGCCTATGGCTACACCTTC. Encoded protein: CASGRGPRAYGYTF.

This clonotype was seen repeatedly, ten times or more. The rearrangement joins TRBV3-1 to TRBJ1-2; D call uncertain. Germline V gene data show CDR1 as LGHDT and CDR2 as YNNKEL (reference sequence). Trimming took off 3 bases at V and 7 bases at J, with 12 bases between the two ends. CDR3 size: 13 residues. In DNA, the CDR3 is TGTGCCAGCAGCCAGACTCGTTTTGGTGGCTACACCTTC. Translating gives CASSQTRFGGYTF.

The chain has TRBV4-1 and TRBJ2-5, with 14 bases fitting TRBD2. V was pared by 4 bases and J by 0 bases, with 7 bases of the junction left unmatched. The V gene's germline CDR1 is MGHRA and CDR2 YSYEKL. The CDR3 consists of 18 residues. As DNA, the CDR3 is TGCGCCAGCAGCCCCCTTGGGACTAGCGGGGGTTACCAAGAGACCCAGTACTTC. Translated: CASSPLGTSGGYQETQYF.

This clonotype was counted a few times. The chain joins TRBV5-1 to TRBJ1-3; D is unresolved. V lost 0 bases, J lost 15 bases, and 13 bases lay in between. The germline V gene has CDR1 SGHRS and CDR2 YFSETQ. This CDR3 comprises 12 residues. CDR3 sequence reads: CASSLEGLPKYF. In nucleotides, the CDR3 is TGCGCCAGCAGCTTGGAAGGACTCCCGAAATATTTT.

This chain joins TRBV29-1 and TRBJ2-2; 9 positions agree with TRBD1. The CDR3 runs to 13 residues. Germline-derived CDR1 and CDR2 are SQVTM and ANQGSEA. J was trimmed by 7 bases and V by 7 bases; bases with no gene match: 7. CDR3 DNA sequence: TGCAGCGCCCGGGACAGGGTTCACGGGGAGCTGTTTTTT. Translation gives CSARDRVHGELFF.